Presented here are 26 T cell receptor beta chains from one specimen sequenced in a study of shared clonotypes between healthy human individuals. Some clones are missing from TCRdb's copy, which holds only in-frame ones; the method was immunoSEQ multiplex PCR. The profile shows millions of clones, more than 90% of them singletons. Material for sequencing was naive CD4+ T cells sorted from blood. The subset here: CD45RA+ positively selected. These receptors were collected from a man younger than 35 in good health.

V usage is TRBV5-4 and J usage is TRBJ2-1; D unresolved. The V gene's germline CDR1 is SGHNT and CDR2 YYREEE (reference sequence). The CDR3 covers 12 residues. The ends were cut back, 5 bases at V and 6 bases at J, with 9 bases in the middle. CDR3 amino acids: CASRADLNEQFF. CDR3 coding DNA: TGTGCCAGCAGGGCGGACCTCAATGAGCAGTTCTTC.

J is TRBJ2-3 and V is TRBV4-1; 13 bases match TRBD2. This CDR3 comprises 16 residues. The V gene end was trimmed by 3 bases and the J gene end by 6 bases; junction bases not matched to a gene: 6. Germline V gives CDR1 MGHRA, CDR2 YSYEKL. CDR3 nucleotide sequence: TGCGCCAGCAGCCACCAACTAGCGGGGGGGCGCGATACGCAGTATTTT. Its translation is CASSHQLAGGRDTQYF.

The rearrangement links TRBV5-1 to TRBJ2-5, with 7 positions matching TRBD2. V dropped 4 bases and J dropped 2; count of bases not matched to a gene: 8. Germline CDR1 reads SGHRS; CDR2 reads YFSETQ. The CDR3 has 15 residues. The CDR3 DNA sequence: TGCGCCAGCAGCATGCAACCCGGGAGGCAAGAGACCCAGTACTTC. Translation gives CASSMQPGRQETQYF.

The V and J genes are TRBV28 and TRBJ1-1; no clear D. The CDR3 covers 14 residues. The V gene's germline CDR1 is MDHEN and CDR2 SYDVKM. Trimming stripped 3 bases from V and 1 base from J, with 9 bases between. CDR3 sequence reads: CASSFSRWNTEAFF. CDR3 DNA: TGTGCCAGCAGTTTTAGCCGCTGGAACACTGAAGCTTTCTTT.

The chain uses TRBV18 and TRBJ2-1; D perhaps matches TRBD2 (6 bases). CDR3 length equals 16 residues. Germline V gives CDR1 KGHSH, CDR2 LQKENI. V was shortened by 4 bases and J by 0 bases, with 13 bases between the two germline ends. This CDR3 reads CASSRLGTDSYNEQFF. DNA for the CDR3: TGTGCCAGCTCACGGCTGGGGACTGACTCCTACAATGAGCAGTTCTTC.

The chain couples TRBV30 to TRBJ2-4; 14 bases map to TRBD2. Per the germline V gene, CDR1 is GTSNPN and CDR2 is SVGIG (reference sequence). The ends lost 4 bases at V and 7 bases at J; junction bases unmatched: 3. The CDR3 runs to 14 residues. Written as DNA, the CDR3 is TGTGCCTGGACGACTAGCGGGAGGGGGAACATTCAGTACTTC. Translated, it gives CAWTTSGRGNIQYF.

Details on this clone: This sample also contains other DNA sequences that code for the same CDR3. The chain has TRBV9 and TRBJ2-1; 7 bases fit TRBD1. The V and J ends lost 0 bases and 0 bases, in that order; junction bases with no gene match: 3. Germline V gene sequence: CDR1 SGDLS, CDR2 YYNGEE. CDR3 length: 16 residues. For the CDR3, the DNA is TGTGCCAGCAGCGTAGCTGCAGGGGGCTCCTACAATGAGCAGTTCTTC. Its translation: CASSVAAGGSYNEQFF.

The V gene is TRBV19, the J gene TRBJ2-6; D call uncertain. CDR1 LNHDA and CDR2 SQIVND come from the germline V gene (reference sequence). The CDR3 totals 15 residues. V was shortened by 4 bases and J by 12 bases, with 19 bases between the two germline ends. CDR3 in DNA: TGTGCCAGTAGTACCTCCCTGGACGTAGCCGGCGTCCTGACTTTC. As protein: CASSTSLDVAGVLTF. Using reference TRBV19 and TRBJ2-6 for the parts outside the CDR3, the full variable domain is DGGITQSPKYLFRKEGQNVTLSCEQNLNHDAMYWYRQDPGQGLRLIYYSQIVNDFQKGDIAEGYSVSREKKESFPLTVTSAQKNPTAFYLCASSTSLDVAGVLTFGAGSRLTVL.

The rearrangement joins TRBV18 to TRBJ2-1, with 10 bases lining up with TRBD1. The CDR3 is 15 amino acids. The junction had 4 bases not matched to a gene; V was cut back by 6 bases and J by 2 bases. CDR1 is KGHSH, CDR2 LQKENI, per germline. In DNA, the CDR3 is TGTGCCAGCTCGGCTGGGACAGGGGCCTACAATGAGCAGTTCTTC. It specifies CASSAGTGAYNEQFF.

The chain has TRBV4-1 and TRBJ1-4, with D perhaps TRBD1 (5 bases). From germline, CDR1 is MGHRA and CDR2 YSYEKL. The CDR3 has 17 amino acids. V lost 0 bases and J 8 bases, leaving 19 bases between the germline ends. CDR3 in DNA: TGCGCCAGCAGCCAAGATCTAGGTGCAGGGAAGGGGGAAAAACTGTTTTTT. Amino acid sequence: CASSQDLGAGKGEKLFF.

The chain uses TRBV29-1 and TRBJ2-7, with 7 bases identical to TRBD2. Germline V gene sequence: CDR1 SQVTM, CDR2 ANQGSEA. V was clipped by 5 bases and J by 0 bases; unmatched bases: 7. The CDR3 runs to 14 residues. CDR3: CSVQIWDYSYEQYF. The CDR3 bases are TGCAGCGTTCAAATCTGGGACTACTCCTACGAGCAGTACTTC.

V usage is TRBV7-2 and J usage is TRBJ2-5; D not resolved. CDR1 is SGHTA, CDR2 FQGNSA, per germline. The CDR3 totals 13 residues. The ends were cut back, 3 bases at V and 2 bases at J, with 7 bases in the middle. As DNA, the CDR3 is TGTGCCAGCAGCTTGGCGCATCAAGAGACCCAGTACTTC. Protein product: CASSLAHQETQYF.

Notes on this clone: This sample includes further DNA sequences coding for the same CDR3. The DNA for the CDR3 is TGTGCCAGCTCACGCGGACAGGAAGAGACCCAGTACTTC. This sequence encodes CASSRGQEETQYF. The chain links TRBV18 to TRBJ2-5; 7 bases are a match to TRBD1. Germline CDR1 and CDR2: KGHSH and LQKENI. Trimming cost V 4 bases and J 3 bases; bases outside gene matches: 2. The CDR3 runs 13 residues. Full variable domain (missing parts from reference TRBV18 and TRBJ2-5): NAGVMQNPRHLVRRRGQEARLRCSPMKGHSHVYWYRQLPEEGLKFMVYLQKENIIDESGMPKERFSAEFPKEGPSILRIQQVVRGDSAAYFCASSRGQEETQYFGPGTRLLVL.

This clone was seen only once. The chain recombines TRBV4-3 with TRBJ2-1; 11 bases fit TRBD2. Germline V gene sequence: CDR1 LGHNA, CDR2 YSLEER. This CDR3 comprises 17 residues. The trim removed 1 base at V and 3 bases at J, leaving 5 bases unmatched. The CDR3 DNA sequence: TGCGCCAGCAGCCAAGGGCTAGCGGGAGGTGGCTACAATGAGCAGTTCTTC. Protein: CASSQGLAGGGYNEQFF.

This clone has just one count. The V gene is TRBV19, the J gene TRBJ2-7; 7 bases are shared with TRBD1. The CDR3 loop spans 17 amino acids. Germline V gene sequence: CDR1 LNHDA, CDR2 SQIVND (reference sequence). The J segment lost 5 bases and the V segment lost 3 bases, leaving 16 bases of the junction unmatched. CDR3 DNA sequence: TGTGCCAGTAGTATCTATCAGAGGGGGCCGATTTTGGACGAGCAGTACTTC. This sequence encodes CASSIYQRGPILDEQYF.

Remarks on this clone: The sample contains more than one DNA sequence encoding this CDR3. The CDR3, as DNA: TGTGCCAGCAGACGGGACAGTAATCAGCCCCAGCATTTT. This translates into CASRRDSNQPQHF. The gene calls are TRBV6-5 and TRBJ1-5, with 7 bases lining up with TRBD1. Germline-derived CDR1 and CDR2 are MNHEY and SVGAGI. The V segment lost 6 bases and the J segment 4 bases; nucleotides outside the gene matches: 3. CDR3 length: 13 residues.

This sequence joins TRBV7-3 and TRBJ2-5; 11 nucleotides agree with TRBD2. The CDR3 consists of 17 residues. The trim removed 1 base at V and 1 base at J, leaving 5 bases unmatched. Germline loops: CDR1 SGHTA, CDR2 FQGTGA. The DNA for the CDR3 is TGTGCCAGCAGCTTAAGGAGCCTAGCGGGGGGCCAAGAGACCCAGTACTTC. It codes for CASSLRSLAGGQETQYF. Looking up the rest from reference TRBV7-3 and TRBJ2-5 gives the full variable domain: GAGVSQTPSNKVTEKGKYVELRCDPISGHTALYWYRQSLGQGPEFLIYFQGTGAADDSGLPNDRFFAVRPEGSVSTLKIQRTERGDSAVYLCASSLRSLAGGQETQYFGPGTRLLVL.

CDR3: CASSLTDGGAYEQYF. The CDR3 DNA reads as TGTGCCAGCAGCTTAACAGACGGAGGGGCCTACGAGCAGTACTTC. The chain links TRBV7-3 to TRBJ2-7; possible D gene TRBD2, 6 bases. Trimming shortened V by 0 bases and J by 2 bases, and 11 bases separated the two germline ends. CDR3 length: 15 amino acids. Per the germline V gene, CDR1 is SGHTA and CDR2 is FQGTGA.

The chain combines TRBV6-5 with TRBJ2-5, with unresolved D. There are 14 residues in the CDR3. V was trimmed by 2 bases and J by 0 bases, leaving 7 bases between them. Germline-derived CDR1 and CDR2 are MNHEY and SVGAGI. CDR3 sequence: CASSYTADQETQYF. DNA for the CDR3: TGTGCCAGCAGTTACACGGCAGACCAAGAGACCCAGTACTTC.

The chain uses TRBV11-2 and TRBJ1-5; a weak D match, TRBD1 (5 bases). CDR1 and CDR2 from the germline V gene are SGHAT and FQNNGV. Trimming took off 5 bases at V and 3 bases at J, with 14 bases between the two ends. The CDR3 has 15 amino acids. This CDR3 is CASSPFGADNQPQHF. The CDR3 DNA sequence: TGTGCCAGCAGCCCGTTTGGGGCAGACAATCAGCCCCAGCATTTT.

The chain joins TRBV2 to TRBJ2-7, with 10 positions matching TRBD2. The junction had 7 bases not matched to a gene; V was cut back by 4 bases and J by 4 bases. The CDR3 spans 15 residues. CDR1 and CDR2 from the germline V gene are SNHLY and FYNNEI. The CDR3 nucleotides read TGTGCCAGCAGTGTCAATAGCGGGGGGCCGTACGAGCAGTACTTC. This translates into CASSVNSGGPYEQYF.

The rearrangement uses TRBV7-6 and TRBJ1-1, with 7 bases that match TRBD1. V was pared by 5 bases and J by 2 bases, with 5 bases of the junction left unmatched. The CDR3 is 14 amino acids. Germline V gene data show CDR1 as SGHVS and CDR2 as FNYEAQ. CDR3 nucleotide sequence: TGTGCCAGCAGCCAGACAGGGATTAACACTGAAGCTTTCTTT. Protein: CASSQTGINTEAFF.

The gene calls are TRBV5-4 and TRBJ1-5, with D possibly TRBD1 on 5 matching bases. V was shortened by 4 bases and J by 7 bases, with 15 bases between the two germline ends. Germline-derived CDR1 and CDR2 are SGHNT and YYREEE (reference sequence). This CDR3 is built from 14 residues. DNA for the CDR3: TGTGCCAGCAGCCGTAAAGGGGTAGGGCAGCCCCAGCATTTT. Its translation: CASSRKGVGQPQHF.

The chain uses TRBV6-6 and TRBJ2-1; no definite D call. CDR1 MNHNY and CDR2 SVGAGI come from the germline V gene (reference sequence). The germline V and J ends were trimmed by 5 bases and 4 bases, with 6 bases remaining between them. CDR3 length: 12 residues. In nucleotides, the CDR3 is TGTGCCAGCAGTCCACCATACAATGAGCAGTTCTTC. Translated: CASSPPYNEQFF.

The CDR3 DNA reads TGTGCCACCAGCAGAGACGGACGGCTTAGCTACACCTTC. It is translated as CATSRDGRLSYTF. The chain joins TRBV15 to TRBJ1-2, with D unclear. The germline gives CDR1 LNHNV, CDR2 YYDKDF (reference sequence). This CDR3 comprises 13 residues. V shed 0 bases and J shed 9 bases, with 11 bases lying between them.

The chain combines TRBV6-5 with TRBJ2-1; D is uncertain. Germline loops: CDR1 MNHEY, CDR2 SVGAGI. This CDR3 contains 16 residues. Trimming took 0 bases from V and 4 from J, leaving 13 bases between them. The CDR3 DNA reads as TGTGCCAGCAGTTACTCGAAAGGTCTCGCTTACAATGAGCAGTTCTTC. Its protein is CASSYSKGLAYNEQFF.